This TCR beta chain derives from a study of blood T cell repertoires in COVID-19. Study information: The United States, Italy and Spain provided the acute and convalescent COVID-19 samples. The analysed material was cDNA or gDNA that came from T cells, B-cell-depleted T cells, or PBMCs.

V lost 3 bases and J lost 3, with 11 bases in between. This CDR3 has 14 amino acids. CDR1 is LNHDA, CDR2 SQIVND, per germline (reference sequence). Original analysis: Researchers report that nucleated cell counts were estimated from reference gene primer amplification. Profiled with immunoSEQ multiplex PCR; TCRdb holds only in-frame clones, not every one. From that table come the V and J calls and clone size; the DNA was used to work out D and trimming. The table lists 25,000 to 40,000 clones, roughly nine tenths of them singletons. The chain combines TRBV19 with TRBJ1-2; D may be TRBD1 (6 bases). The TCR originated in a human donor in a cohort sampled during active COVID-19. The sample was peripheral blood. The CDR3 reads CASSISQGYYGYTF. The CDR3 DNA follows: TGTGCCAGTAGTATTAGTCAGGGGTACTATGGCTACACCTTC.